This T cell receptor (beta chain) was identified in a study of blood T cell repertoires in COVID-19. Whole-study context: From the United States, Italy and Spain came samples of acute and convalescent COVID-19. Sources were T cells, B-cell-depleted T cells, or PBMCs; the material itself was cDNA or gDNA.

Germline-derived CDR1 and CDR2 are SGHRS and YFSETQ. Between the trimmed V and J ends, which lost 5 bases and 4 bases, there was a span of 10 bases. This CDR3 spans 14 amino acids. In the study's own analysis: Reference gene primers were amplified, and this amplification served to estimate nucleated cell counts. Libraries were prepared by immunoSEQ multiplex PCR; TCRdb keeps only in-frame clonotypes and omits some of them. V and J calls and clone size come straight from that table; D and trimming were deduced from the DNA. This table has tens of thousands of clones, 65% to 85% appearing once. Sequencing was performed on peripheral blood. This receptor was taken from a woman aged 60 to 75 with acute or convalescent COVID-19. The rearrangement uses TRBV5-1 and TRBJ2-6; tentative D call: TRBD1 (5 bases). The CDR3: CASSWGSGANVLTF. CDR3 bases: TGCGCCAGCAGTTGGGGCTCCGGGGCCAACGTCCTGACTTTC.